The 7 T cell receptor beta chains below come from one sample, sequenced in a study of cytotoxic CD8 clonotypes in ibrutinib-treated CLL. Repertoires were generated with immunoSEQ multiplex PCR, while TCRdb's copy carries only in-frame clones and drops some. The sample lists 15,000 or so clones, about 80% occurring once. The source was PBMCs, collected before ibrutinib treatment. The source of these receptors is a human donor with chronic lymphocytic leukemia.

The V call is TRBV29-1, the J call TRBJ2-1, with D perhaps matching TRBD1 (6 bases). The CDR3 runs to 14 residues. V was clipped by 6 bases and J by 5 bases, with 17 bases between them. Germline assignment: CDR1 SQVTM and CDR2 ANQGSEA. As DNA, the CDR3 is TGCAGCGTCGGAACAGGGCTCGGGGACAATGAGCAGTTCTTC. It yields the protein CSVGTGLGDNEQFF.

The rearrangement uses TRBV6-1 and TRBJ1-2; tentatively, D is TRBD1 (5 bases). V was pared by 8 bases and J by 4 bases, with 11 bases between. CDR3 size: 12 residues. CDR1 is MNHNS, CDR2 SASEGT, per germline. This CDR3 is CASSTTVYGYTF. CDR3 nucleotides: TGTGCCAGCTCCACGACAGTCTATGGCTACACCTTC.

The CDR3, as DNA: TGTGCCAGCAGTCTTAGGACTAGCGGTTACAATGAGCAGTTCTTC. This translates into CASSLRTSGYNEQFF. The chain employs TRBV28 and TRBJ2-1; TRBD2 aligns across 10 bases. Germline trimming cut 5 bases from V and 4 bases from J; bases unmatched to any gene: 5. Germline CDR1 and CDR2: MDHEN and SYDVKM. The CDR3 sequence is 15 residues long.

This chain connects TRBV4-1 to TRBJ1-5; no definite D call. CDR1 MGHRA and CDR2 YSYEKL come from the germline V gene. The length of the CDR3 is 15 residues. Trimming took off 1 base at V and 0 bases at J, with 7 bases between the two ends. The CDR3 here is CASSQGLDSNQPQHF. For the CDR3, the DNA is TGCGCCAGCAGCCAAGGGCTCGATAGCAATCAGCCCCAGCATTTT.

The chain combines TRBV2 with TRBJ2-7; 7 nucleotides line up with TRBD1. V lost 4 bases and J lost 2; bases outside the gene matches: 8. This CDR3 spans 15 amino acids. Per the germline V gene, CDR1 is SNHLY and CDR2 is FYNNEI. As DNA, the CDR3 is TGTGCCAGCAGTGCCGTGGACAGGCCGGCCTACGAGCAGTACTTC. Residues: CASSAVDRPAYEQYF.

The rearrangement links TRBV7-8 to TRBJ2-7, with D uncertain. V lost 5 bases to trimming and J lost 3 bases, with 8 bases between them. The germline V gene has CDR1 SGHVS and CDR2 FQNEAQ. The CDR3 runs to 12 residues. CDR3 DNA: TGTGCCAGCAGCCCATCGGACTACGAGCAGTACTTC. Amino acid sequence: CASSPSDYEQYF.

The chain combines TRBV28 with TRBJ2-7; 10 nucleotides match TRBD1. Germline V gene lookup returns CDR1 MDHEN and CDR2 SYDVKM. CDR3 length: 16 amino acids. Germline trimming cut 8 bases from V and 3 bases from J; bases unmatched to any gene: 13. The CDR3 DNA reads as TGTGCCAGCCCCCCTGATGAGGGGACAGGGGTCTACGAGCAGTACTTC. Its protein product is CASPPDEGTGVYEQYF.